These 18 T cell receptor beta chains were sequenced from one sample in a study of blood T cell repertoires in COVID-19. Method: immunoSEQ multiplex PCR; TCRdb's copy keeps in-frame clones and lacks some. The profile shows fewer than 250,000 clones, approximately 85% of them singletons. Sequenced material: peripheral blood. The source of these receptors is a man aged 45-60 years with acute or convalescent COVID-19.

The chain couples TRBV7-9 to TRBJ1-3, with 7 bases matching TRBD1. Germline V lookup: CDR1 SEHNR, CDR2 FQNEAQ (reference sequence). V was pared by 0 bases and J by 6 bases, with 11 bases of the junction left unmatched. The CDR3 runs 17 residues. This CDR3 reads CASSLAGWDRTKNTIYF. In DNA form, the CDR3 reads TGTGCCAGCAGCTTAGCGGGATGGGACAGAACTAAAAACACCATATATTTT.

This CDR3 reads CASSFRRTFYGYTF. CDR3 nucleotide sequence: TGTGCCAGCAGTTTCCGGAGGACCTTCTATGGCTACACCTTC. The genes are TRBV28 and TRBJ1-2; D is undetermined. Germline V gene lookup returns CDR1 MDHEN and CDR2 SYDVKM. The V and J ends lost 3 bases and 4 bases respectively, with 12 bases between them. CDR3 length: 14 amino acids.

The chain has TRBV27 and TRBJ1-4; possibly TRBD1 for D (5 bases). With 0 bases removed from V and 5 bases from J, the gap between germline ends came to 13 bases. The CDR3 loop spans 16 amino acids. CDR1 and CDR2 from the germline V gene are MNHEY and SMNVEV (reference sequence). DNA of the CDR3: TGTGCCAGCAGTTTATCGGGGACGCGGGGAAATGAAAAACTGTTTTTT. Amino acids: CASSLSGTRGNEKLFF.

This chain's CDR3 is CAISHFSGRALGEQYF. For the CDR3, the DNA is TGTGCCATCAGCCACTTTAGCGGGAGGGCCTTAGGCGAGCAGTACTTC. The genes are TRBV10-3 and TRBJ2-7; 11 nucleotides align to TRBD2. The CDR3 extends over 16 amino acids. Germline V gene sequence: CDR1 ENHRY, CDR2 SYGVKD. With V trimmed by 6 bases and J by 6 bases, 13 bases remained unmatched.

As concerns this clone: The junction does not match germline at one end; this may be a read error. The chain is built from TRBV28 and TRBJ1-2; D not resolved. This CDR3 has 12 amino acids. The germline V gene has CDR1 MDHEN and CDR2 SYDVKM. This CDR3 reads CASRLGDYGYTF. The CDR3 nucleotides read TGTGCCAGCCGTTTAGGAGACTATGGCTACACCTTC.

This clone appeared once. The genes are TRBV19 and TRBJ2-1; 14 bases are shared with TRBD2. The germline CDR1 and CDR2 sequences are LNHDA and SQIVND (reference sequence). This CDR3 contains 16 residues. Trimming removed 5 bases from V and 6 bases from J; junction bases left unmatched: 6. This CDR3 reads CASSRPGLAGANEQFF. CDR3 in DNA: TGTGCCAGTAGTCGCCCGGGACTAGCGGGAGCCAATGAGCAGTTCTTC.

The chain couples TRBV29-1 to TRBJ2-2; no clear D. V lost 5 bases and J 6 bases, leaving 7 bases between the germline ends. Germline V CDR1 and CDR2: SQVTM, ANQGSEA. This CDR3 is built from 11 residues. The CDR3 region has the DNA TGCAGCGTTTTCGAGTCCGGGGAGCTGTTTTTT. Protein product: CSVFESGELFF.

The chain is built from TRBV7-3 and TRBJ2-5; D perhaps matches TRBD2 (5 bases). CDR1 SGHTA and CDR2 FQGTGA come from the germline V gene. This CDR3 comprises 13 residues. V shed 3 bases and J shed 3 bases, with 8 bases lying between them. The CDR3 DNA reads TGTGCCAGCAGCTTGACGGGGAAAGAGACCCAGTACTTC. Amino acids: CASSLTGKETQYF.

This chain uses TRBV24-1 with TRBJ2-1; 9 positions agree with TRBD2. The CDR3 has 19 residues. V was pared by 6 bases and J by 8 bases, with 22 bases of the junction left unmatched. Germline V gene data show CDR1 as KGHDR and CDR2 as SFDVKD. CDR3 sequence: CATSTLPGGGGRAEDEQFF. CDR3 nucleotides: TGTGCCACCAGTACCCTCCCGGGTGGTGGCGGGAGGGCCGAGGATGAGCAGTTCTTC.

This clone was seen a few times. The chain couples TRBV28 to TRBJ2-7; TRBD1 matches at 7 bases. The germline V gene encodes CDR1 MDHEN and CDR2 SYDVKM. The CDR3 spans 13 residues. The ends lost 6 bases at V and 5 bases at J; junction bases unmatched: 7. Here the CDR3 DNA reads TGTGCCAGCAGCCGACAGGGTTCGGACGAGCAGTACTTC. Translating gives CASSRQGSDEQYF. Looking up the rest from reference TRBV28 and TRBJ2-7 gives the full variable domain: DVKVTQSSRYLVKRTGEKVFLECVQDMDHENMFWYRQDPGLGLRLIYFSYDVKMKEKGDIPEGYSVSREKKERFSLILESASTNQTSMYLCASSRQGSDEQYFGPGTRLTVT.

This chain connects TRBV5-4 to TRBJ2-7; 7 bases align to TRBD1. Per germline, CDR1 SGHNT and CDR2 YYREEE (reference sequence). The length of the CDR3 is 16 residues. V gave up 0 bases and J gave up 3 bases; unmatched junction bases: 9. The CDR3 reads CASSLDHRDRIYEQYF. Written as DNA, the CDR3 is TGTGCCAGCAGCTTGGACCACCGGGACAGAATCTACGAGCAGTACTTC.

The rearrangement joins TRBV11-3 to TRBJ2-1; 8 nucleotides align to TRBD2. V was clipped by 2 bases and J by 5 bases; unmatched bases: 2. The CDR3 contains 14 residues. Per germline, CDR1 SGHNT and CDR2 YENEEA. CDR3: CASSLRGLDNEQFF. In DNA, the CDR3 is TGTGCCAGCAGCTTAAGGGGACTAGACAATGAGCAGTTCTTC.

This chain uses TRBV19 with TRBJ1-1; D is perhaps TRBD1 (6 bases). This CDR3 comprises 14 residues. Looked up from germline, CDR1 is LNHDA and CDR2 is SQIVND (reference sequence). Trimming left V 4 bases short and J 5 bases short, with 14 bases between. The CDR3: CASSRDKRRTEAFF. Written as DNA, the CDR3 is TGTGCCAGTAGTAGGGACAAGCGCCGGACTGAAGCTTTCTTT. Full variable domain (rest looked up from reference TRBV19 and TRBJ1-1): DGGITQSPKYLFRKEGQNVTLSCEQNLNHDAMYWYRQDPGQGLRLIYYSQIVNDFQKGDIAEGYSVSREKKESFPLTVTSAQKNPTAFYLCASSRDKRRTEAFFGQGTRLTVV.

Many counts were recorded for this clone. The sample has other DNA sequences that encode this CDR3 too. J is TRBJ2-7 and V is TRBV10-3; the D is unclear. CDR3 length equals 13 residues. V gave up 6 bases and J gave up 3 bases, with 12 bases separating them. Germline loops: CDR1 ENHRY, CDR2 SYGVKD. CDR3 sequence: CAIRLTSYYEQYF. The CDR3, as DNA: TGTGCCATCAGGCTGACAAGTTACTACGAGCAGTACTTC.

The V gene is TRBV28, the J gene TRBJ2-7, with TRBD2 matching over 8 bases. V shed 6 bases, J shed 2 bases, and the junction held 6 bases outside the gene matches. Germline-derived CDR1 and CDR2 are MDHEN and SYDVKM. The CDR3 is 14 amino acids. The CDR3 DNA follows: TGTGCCAGCAGAAAAGCGGGGGTAACCTACGAGCAGTACTTC. Protein sequence: CASRKAGVTYEQYF.

The V gene is TRBV6-1, the J gene TRBJ1-2; TRBD1 aligns across 8 bases. V shed 2 bases, J shed 8 bases, and the junction held 10 bases outside the gene matches. The length of the CDR3 is 15 residues. The V gene's germline CDR1 is MNHNS and CDR2 SASEGT. In DNA form, the CDR3 reads TGTGCCAGCAGTGAACGGGACAGGCCGGGGAGCGGCTACACCTTC. Its protein product is CASSERDRPGSGYTF.

This clone was detected once. The chain uses TRBV10-1 and TRBJ2-1; 8 bases align to TRBD1. The CDR3 has 14 residues. Per the germline V gene, CDR1 is WNHNN and CDR2 is SYGVQD (reference sequence). The trim removed 6 bases at V and 3 bases at J, leaving 4 bases unmatched. The CDR3 DNA follows: TGCGCCAGCAGCAGGGGGCAAGACTACAATGAGCAGTTCTTC. Its protein is CASSRGQDYNEQFF.

This chain connects TRBV11-2 to TRBJ2-7; D possibly corresponds to TRBD2 (6 bases). This CDR3 contains 14 residues. The germline gives CDR1 SGHAT, CDR2 FQNNGV. V was cut by 3 bases and J by 4 bases, with 13 bases left in between. In DNA, the CDR3 is TGTGCCAGCAGCTTGATTGGGGGAGGATACGAGCAGTACTTC. As protein: CASSLIGGGYEQYF.